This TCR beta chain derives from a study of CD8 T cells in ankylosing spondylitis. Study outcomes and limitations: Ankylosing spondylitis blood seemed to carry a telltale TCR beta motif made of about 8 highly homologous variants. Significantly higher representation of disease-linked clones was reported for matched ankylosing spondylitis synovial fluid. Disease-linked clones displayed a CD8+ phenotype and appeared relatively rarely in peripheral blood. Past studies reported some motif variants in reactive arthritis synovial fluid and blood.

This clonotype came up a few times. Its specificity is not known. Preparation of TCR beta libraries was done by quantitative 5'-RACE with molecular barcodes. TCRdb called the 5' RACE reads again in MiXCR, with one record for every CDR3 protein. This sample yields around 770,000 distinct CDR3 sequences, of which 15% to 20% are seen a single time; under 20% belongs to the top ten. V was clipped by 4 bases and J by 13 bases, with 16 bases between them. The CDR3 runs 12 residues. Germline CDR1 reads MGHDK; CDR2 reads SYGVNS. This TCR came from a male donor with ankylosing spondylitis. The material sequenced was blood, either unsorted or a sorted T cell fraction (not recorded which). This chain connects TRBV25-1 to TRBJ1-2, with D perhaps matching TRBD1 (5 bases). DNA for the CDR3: TGTGCCAGCAGTGGACAGACCTATGGAAGCACCTTC. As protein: CASSGQTYGSTF.